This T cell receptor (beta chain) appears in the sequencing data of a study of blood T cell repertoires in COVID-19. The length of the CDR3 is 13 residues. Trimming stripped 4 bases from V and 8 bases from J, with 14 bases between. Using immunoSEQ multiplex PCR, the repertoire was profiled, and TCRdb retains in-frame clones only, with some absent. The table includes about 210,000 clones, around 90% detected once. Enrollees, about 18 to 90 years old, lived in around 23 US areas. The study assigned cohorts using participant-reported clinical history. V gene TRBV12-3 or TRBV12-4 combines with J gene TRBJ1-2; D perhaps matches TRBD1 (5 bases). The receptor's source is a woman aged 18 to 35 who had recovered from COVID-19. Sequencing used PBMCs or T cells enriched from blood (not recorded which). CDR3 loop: CASSWGLSRGYTF. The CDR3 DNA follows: TGTGCCAGCAGTTGGGGCCTTAGCAGGGGCTACACCTTC.